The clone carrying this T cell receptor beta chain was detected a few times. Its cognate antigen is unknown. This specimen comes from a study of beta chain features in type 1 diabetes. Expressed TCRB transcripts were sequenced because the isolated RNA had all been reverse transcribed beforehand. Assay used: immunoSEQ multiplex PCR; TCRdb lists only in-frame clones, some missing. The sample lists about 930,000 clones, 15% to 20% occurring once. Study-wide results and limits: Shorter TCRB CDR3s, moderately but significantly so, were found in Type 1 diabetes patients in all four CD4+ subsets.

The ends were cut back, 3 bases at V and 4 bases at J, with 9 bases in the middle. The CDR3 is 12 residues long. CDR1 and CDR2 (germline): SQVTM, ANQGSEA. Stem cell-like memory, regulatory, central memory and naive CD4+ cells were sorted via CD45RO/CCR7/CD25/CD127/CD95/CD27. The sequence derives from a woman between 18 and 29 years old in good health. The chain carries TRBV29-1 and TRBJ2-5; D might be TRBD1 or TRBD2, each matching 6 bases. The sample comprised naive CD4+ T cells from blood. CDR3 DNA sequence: TGCAGCGTTGATAGGGGGGTAGAGACCCAGTACTTC. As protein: CSVDRGVETQYF.